The clone carrying this TCR beta chain was detected once. The data belong to a study of T cell changes during pregnancy in multiple sclerosis. Data came from immunoSEQ multiplex PCR; TCRdb stores just in-frame clones and leaves some out. The sample carries 85,000 to 120,000 clones, around 90% recorded once. This TCR came from a female donor with multiple sclerosis, enrolled in a pregnancy study. The sample consisted of peripheral blood, taken after pregnancy.

The CDR3 bases are TGTGCCTGGAGTACTACAGGGGTTCCTCCCAAAAACATTCAGTACTTC. Its protein product is CAWSTTGVPPKNIQYF. This rearrangement joins TRBV30 to TRBJ2-4; 7 bases are shared with TRBD1. V gave up 2 bases and J gave up 2 bases; unmatched junction bases: 9. CDR1 is GTSNPN and CDR2 is SVGIG in the germline V gene (reference sequence). This CDR3 has 16 amino acids.